The entry below gives a single T cell receptor (beta chain) sequence along with its context. This entry comes from a study of blood T cell repertoires in COVID-19. Germline loops: CDR1 GTSNPN, CDR2 SVGIG (reference sequence). With 5 bases clipped from V and 2 bases from J, the junction kept 6 bases outside the gene matches. CDR3 size: 14 residues. TCRdb's copy holds only in-frame clones and misses some; the assay was immunoSEQ multiplex PCR. The sample includes 70,000 or so clones, roughly 83% of them seen just once. This sequence was found in a man aged 80 or over with active or convalescent COVID-19. Sequenced input: peripheral blood. This rearrangement joins TRBV30 to TRBJ1-5, with 7 positions matching TRBD1. The CDR3 nucleotides read TGTGCCTGGGAACAGGGGCACGGCAATCAGCCCCAGCATTTT. Its translation: CAWEQGHGNQPQHF.